The 8 T cell receptor beta chains below all came from one sample that was sequenced in a study of T cell changes during pregnancy in multiple sclerosis. Profiled with immunoSEQ multiplex PCR; TCRdb holds only in-frame clones, not every one. The sample holds over 55,000 clones, approximately 90% seen once. The sequenced sample was peripheral blood from another person, used as feeder cells. The receptors come from a human donor whose cells served as feeder cells for cultures in a pregnancy study.

The chain couples TRBV5-1 to TRBJ2-5; a possible D gene is TRBD2 (6 bases). This CDR3 spans 14 amino acids. The germline V gene encodes CDR1 SGHRS and CDR2 YFSETQ. The ends were cut back, 4 bases at V and 4 bases at J, with 14 bases in the middle. The CDR3 region is CASSPWGTGETQYF. In nucleotides, the CDR3 is TGCGCCAGCAGCCCCTGGGGGACTGGAGAGACCCAGTACTTC.

V and J are TRBV27 and TRBJ1-2; 11 nucleotides line up with TRBD1. The germline V gene has CDR1 MNHEY and CDR2 SMNVEV (reference sequence). J gave up 7 bases and V 4 bases, and 5 bases lay outside the gene matches. The CDR3 extends over 14 amino acids. CDR3 loop: CASSYRTGGGGYTF. The CDR3 DNA is TGTGCCAGCAGTTACCGGACAGGGGGCGGTGGCTACACCTTC.

This chain connects TRBV27 to TRBJ2-3; D gene uncertain. This CDR3 region has 13 residues. The V and J ends lost 10 bases and 2 bases respectively, with 13 bases between them. Germline V lookup: CDR1 MNHEY, CDR2 SMNVEV (reference sequence). The CDR3 here is CATVNQTTDTQYF. CDR3 in DNA: TGTGCCACCGTGAACCAGACCACAGATACGCAGTATTTT.

The rearrangement links TRBV7-2 to TRBJ1-2; tentative D call: TRBD1 (5 bases). The CDR3 extends over 14 amino acids. The V end lost 5 bases, the J end lost 4 bases, and 14 bases lay between the germline ends. Per germline, CDR1 SGHTA and CDR2 FQGNSA. The CDR3 coding sequence is TGTGCCAGCAGCCCAGAGACAGCAAGCTATGGCTACACCTTC. Its protein product is CASSPETASYGYTF.

The chain joins TRBV5-4 to TRBJ1-4, with D unclear. This CDR3 has 13 amino acids. Germline CDR1 and CDR2: SGHNT and YYREEE (reference sequence). V was pared by 1 base and J by 1 base, with 2 bases between. The DNA for the CDR3 is TGTGCCAGCAGCTTGAGAACTAATGAAAAACTGTTTTTT. It yields the protein CASSLRTNEKLFF.

The gene calls are TRBV6-4 and TRBJ1-2; a weak D match, TRBD1 (5 bases). The CDR3 runs to 13 residues. V was cut by 3 bases and J by 2 bases, with 7 bases left in between. Germline V gives CDR1 MRHNA, CDR2 SNTAGT. Here the CDR3 reads CASSEGVNYGYTF. CDR3 in DNA: TGTGCCAGCAGTGAAGGGGTGAACTATGGCTACACCTTC.

The chain is built from TRBV5-1 and TRBJ2-5; TRBD1 might be the D (6 bases). CDR1 is SGHRS, CDR2 YFSETQ, per germline. Trimming pared 6 bases from V and 1 base from J, leaving 13 bases between. The CDR3 has 14 residues. Written as DNA, the CDR3 is TGCGCCAGCAAAGGGGACATTGGCCAAGAGACCCAGTACTTC. Its protein product is CASKGDIGQETQYF.

The chain is built from TRBV19 and TRBJ1-2, with no clear D. Germline CDR1 is LNHDA and CDR2 is SQIVND (reference sequence). Trimming removed 9 bases at V and 7 bases at J, with 12 bases between. CDR3 length equals 11 residues. The CDR3 DNA sequence: TGTGCCAGCCAAGCTGGGTTTGGCTACACCTTC. This encodes CASQAGFGYTF.